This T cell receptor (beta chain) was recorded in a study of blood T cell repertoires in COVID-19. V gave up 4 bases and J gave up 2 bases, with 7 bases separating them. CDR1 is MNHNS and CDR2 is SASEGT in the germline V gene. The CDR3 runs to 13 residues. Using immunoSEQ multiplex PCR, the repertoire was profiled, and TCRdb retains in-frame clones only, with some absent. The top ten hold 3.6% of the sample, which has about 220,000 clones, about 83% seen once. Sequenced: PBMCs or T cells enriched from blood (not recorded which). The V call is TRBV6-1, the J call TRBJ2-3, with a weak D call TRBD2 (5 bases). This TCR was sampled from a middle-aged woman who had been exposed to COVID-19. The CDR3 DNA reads TGTGCCAGCAGTGTCGGGGTCACAGATACGCAGTATTTT. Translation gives CASSVGVTDTQYF.